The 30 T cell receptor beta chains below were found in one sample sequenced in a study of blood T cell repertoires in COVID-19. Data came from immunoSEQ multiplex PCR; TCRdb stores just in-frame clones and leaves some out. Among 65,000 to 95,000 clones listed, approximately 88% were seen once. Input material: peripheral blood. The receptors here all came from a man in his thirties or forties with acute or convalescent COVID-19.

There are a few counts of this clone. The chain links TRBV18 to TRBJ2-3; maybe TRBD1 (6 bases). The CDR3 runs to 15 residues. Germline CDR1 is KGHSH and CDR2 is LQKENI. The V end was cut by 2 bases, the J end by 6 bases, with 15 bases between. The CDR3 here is CASSPRTVRSDTQYF. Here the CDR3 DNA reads TGTGCCAGCTCACCAAGGACAGTTCGGTCGGATACGCAGTATTTT.

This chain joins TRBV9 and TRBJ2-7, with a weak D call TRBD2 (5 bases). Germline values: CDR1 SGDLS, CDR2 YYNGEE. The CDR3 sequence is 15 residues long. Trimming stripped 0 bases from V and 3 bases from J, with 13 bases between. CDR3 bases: TGTGCCAGCAGCGTAGATCCGGGATCACGCTACGAGCAGTACTTC. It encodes CASSVDPGSRYEQYF.

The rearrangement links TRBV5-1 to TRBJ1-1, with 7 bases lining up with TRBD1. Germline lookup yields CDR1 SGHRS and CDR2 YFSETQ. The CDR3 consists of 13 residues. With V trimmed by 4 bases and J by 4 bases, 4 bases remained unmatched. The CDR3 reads CASSPGQTTEAFF. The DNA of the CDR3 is TGCGCCAGCAGCCCGGGACAGACCACTGAAGCTTTCTTT.

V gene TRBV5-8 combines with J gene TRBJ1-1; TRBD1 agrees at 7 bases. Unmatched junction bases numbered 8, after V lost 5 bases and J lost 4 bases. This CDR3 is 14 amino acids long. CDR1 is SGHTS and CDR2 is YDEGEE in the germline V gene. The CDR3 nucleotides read TGTGCCAGCAGATTACAGGGGAGCGGCACTGAAGCTTTCTTT. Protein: CASRLQGSGTEAFF.

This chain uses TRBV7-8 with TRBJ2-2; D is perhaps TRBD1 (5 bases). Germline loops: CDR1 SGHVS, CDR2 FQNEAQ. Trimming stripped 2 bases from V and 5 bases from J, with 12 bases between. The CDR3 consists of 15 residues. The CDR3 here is CASSLLSQGTGELFF. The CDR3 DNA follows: TGTGCCAGCAGCTTATTGAGTCAGGGAACCGGGGAGCTGTTTTTT.

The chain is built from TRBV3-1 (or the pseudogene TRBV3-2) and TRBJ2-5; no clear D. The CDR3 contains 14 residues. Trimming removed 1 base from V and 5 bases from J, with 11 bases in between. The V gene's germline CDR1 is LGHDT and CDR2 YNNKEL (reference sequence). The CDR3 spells CASSQGLGGETQYF. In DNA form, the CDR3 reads TGTGCCAGCAGCCAAGGTCTCGGCGGCGAGACCCAGTACTTC.

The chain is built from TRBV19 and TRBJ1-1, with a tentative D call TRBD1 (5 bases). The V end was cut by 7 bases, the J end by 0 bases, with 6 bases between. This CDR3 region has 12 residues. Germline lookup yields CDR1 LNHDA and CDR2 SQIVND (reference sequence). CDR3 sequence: CASKDMNTEAFF. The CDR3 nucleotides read TGTGCCAGTAAGGACATGAACACTGAAGCTTTCTTT.

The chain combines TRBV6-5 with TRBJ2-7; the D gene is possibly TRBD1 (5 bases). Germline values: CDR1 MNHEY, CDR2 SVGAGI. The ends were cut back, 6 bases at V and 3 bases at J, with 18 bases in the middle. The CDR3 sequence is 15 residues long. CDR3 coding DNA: TGTGCCAGCAGACTATCGGACACCCTTGGCTACGAGCAGTACTTC. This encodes CASRLSDTLGYEQYF.

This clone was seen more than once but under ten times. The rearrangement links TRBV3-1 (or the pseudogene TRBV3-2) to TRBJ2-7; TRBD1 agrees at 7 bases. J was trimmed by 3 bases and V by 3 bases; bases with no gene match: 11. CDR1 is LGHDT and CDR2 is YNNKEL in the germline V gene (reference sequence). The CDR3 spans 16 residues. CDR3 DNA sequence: TGTGCCAGCAGCCATCGTGGACAGGCGCGTCTCTACGAGCAGTACTTC. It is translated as CASSHRGQARLYEQYF.

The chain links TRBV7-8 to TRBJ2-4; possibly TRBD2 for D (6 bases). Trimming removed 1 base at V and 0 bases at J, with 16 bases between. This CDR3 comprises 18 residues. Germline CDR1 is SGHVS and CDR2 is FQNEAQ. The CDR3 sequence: CASSLVGAGGVAKNIQYF. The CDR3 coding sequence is TGTGCCAGCAGCTTAGTGGGTGCGGGCGGGGTAGCCAAAAACATTCAGTACTTC.

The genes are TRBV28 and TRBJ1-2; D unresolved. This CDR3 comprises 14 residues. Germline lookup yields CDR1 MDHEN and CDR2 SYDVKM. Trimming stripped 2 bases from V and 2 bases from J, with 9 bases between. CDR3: CASSLVMRNYGYTF. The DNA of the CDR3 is TGTGCCAGCAGTTTAGTTATGAGAAACTATGGCTACACCTTC.

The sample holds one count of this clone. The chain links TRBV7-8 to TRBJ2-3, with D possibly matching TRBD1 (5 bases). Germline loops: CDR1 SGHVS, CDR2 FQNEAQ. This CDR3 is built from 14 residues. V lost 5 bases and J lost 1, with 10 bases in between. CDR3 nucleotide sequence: TGTGCCAGCAGCCCCCAAGGGGGCACAGATACGCAGTATTTT. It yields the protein CASSPQGGTDTQYF.

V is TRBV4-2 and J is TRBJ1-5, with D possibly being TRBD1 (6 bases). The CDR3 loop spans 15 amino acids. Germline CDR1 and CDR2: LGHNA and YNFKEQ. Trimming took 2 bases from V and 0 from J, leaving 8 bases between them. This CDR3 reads CASSQQQGSNQPQHF. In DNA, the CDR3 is TGTGCCAGCAGCCAACAACAGGGTAGCAATCAGCCCCAGCATTTT.

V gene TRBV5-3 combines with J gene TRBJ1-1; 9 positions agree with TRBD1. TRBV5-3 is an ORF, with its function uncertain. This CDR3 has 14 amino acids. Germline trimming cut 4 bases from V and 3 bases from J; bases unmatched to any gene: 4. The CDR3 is CARSPRDRDTEAFF. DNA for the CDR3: TGTGCCAGAAGCCCCCGGGACAGGGACACTGAAGCTTTCTTT.

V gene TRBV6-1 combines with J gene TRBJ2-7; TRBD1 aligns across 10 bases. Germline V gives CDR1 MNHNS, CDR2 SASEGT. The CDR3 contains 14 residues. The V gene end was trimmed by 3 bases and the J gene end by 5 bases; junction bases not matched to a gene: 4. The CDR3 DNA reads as TGTGCCAGCAGTGACCGGGACAGGGGCGACGAGCAGTACTTC. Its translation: CASSDRDRGDEQYF.

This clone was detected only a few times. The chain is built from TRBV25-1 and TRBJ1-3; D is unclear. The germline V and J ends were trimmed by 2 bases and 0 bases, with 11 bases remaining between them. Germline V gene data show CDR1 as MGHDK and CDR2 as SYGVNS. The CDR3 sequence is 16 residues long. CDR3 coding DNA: TGTGCCAGCAGTGAAGGGTACAGCCTCTCTGGAAACACCATATATTTT. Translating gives CASSEGYSLSGNTIYF.

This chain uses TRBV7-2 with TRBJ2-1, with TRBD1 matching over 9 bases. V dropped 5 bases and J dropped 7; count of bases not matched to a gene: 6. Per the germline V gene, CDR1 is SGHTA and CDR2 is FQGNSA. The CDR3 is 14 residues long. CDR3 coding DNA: TGTGCCAGCAGCGTAGGGACAGGGACGAATGAGCAGTTCTTC. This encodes CASSVGTGTNEQFF.

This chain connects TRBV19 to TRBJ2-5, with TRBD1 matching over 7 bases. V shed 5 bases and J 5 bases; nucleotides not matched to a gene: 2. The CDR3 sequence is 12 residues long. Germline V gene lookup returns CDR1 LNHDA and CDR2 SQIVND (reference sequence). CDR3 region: CASSHRGETQYF. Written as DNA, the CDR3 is TGTGCCAGTAGTCACAGGGGTGAGACCCAGTACTTC.

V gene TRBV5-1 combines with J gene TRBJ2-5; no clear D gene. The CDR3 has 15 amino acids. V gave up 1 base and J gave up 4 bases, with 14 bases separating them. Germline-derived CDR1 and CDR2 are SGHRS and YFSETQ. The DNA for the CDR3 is TGCGCCAGCAGCTTGAGCCACCCGATCCCAGAGACCCAGTACTTC. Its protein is CASSLSHPIPETQYF. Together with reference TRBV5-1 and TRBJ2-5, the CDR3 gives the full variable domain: KAGVTQTPRYLIKTRGQQVTLSCSPISGHRSVSWYQQTPGQGLQFLFEYFSETQRNKGNFPGRFSGRQFSNSRSEMNVSTLELGDSALYLCASSLSHPIPETQYFGPGTRLLVL.

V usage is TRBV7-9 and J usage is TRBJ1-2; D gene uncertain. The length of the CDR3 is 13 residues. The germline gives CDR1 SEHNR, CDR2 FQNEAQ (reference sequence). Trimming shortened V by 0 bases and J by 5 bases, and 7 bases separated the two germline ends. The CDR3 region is CASSLADKYGYTF. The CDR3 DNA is TGTGCCAGCAGCTTAGCTGACAAGTATGGCTACACCTTC.

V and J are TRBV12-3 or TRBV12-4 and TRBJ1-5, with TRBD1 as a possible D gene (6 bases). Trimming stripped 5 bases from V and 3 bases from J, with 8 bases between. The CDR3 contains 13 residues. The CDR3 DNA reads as TGTGCCAGCAGTGGGGACAACAATCAGCCCCAGCATTTT. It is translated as CASSGDNNQPQHF.

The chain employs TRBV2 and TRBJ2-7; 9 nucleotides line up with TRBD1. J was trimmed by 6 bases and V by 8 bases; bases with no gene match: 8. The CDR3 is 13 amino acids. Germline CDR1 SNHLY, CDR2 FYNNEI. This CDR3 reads CASGGQGMGEQYF. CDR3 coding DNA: TGTGCCAGCGGGGGACAGGGTATGGGCGAGCAGTACTTC.

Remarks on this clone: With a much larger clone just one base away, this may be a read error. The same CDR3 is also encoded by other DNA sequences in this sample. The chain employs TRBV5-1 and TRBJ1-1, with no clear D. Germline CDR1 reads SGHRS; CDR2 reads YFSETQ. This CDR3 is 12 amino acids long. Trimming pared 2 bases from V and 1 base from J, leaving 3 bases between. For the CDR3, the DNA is TGCGCCAGCAGCTTACAGAACACTGAAGCTTTCTTT. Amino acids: CASSLQNTEAFF.

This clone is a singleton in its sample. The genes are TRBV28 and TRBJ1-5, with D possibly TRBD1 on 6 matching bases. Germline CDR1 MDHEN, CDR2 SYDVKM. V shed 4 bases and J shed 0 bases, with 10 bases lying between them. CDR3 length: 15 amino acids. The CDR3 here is CASSSYRDSNQPQHF. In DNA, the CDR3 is TGTGCCAGCAGTTCATACAGGGATAGCAATCAGCCCCAGCATTTT.

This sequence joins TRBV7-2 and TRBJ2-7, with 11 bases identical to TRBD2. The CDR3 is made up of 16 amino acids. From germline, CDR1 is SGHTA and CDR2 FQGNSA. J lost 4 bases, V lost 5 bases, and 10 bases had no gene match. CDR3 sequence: CASSPGGTSGNYEQYF. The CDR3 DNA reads TGTGCCAGCAGCCCAGGTGGGACTAGCGGAAATTACGAGCAGTACTTC.

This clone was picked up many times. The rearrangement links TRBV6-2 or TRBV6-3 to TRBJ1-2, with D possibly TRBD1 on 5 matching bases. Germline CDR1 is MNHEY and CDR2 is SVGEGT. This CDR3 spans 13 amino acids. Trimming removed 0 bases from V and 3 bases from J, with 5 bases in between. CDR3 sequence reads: CASSYSTDYGYTF. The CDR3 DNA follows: TGTGCCAGCAGTTACTCGACAGACTATGGCTACACCTTC.

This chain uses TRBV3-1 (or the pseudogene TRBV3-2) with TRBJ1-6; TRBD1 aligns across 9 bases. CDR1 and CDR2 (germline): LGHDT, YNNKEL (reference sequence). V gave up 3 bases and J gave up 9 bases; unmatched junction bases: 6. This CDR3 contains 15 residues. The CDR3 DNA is TGTGCCAGCAGCCACGGACAGACAGGGGGTTCACCCCTCCACTTT. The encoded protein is CASSHGQTGGSPLHF.

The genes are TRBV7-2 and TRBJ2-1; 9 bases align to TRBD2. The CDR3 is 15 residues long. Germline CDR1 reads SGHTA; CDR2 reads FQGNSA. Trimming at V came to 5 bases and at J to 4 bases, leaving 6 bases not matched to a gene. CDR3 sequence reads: CASSLPSGGYNEQFF. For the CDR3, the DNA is TGTGCCAGCAGCCTCCCAAGCGGGGGGTACAATGAGCAGTTCTTC.

CDR3 region: CASSQTSARSYNEQFF. As DNA, the CDR3 is TGTGCCAGCAGCCAAACTAGCGCTCGCTCCTACAATGAGCAGTTCTTC. The rearrangement uses TRBV11-2 and TRBJ2-1; 7 positions agree with TRBD2. Trimming cost V 5 bases and J 0 bases; bases outside gene matches: 7. The V gene's germline CDR1 is SGHAT and CDR2 FQNNGV. The CDR3 sequence is 16 residues long.

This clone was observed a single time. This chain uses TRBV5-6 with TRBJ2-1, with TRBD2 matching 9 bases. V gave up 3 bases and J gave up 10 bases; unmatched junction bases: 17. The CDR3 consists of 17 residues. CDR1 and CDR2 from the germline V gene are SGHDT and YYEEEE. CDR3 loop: CASSSNRQLREGREQFF. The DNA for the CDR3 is TGTGCCAGCAGCTCGAATAGACAGTTGCGGGAGGGGCGGGAGCAGTTCTTC.